This T cell receptor beta chain was retrieved from a study of breast tumors, draining lymph nodes, adjacent tissues. Findings and limits, study-wide: Tumor and nontumor repertoires were significantly more similar in luminal-like than in basal-like breast cancer.

TCRdb ran MiXCR on the multiplex PCR reads and lists one entry per CDR3 protein. The sample has 200,000 or so distinct CDR3 sequences; roughly 31% are singletons. This clonotype was counted at least ten times. The antigen remains unidentified. Axillary draining lymph nodes of breast cancer patients supplied the node samples. Germline V gene lookup returns CDR1 DFQATT and CDR2 SNEGSKA (reference sequence). Trimming took off 1 base at V and 8 bases at J, with 17 bases between the two ends. The CDR3 totals 15 residues. The sample consisted of axillary lymph node tissue. The J gene is TRBJ1-4, the V gene TRBV20-1, with a possible D match to TRBD1 (6 bases). This receptor was obtained from a female donor with breast cancer. Some clones in this sample may be carry-over from other donors' samples. CDR3 DNA: TGCAGTGCTAGAGTGATCGGGGGCTCGGTCGAAAAACTGTTTTTT. This sequence encodes CSARVIGGSVEKLFF.